A single sample gave rise to the 31 T cell receptor beta chains below, sequenced in a study of cytomegalovirus exposure and HLA in healthy donors. Researchers ran the PCR with 60 Vbeta and 13 Jbeta primers. Profiling relied on immunoSEQ multiplex PCR, and the TCRdb table lists in-frame clones only, not all of them. The repertoire holds about 140,000 clones, with 79% as singletons. Sequenced sample: PBMCs. Receptor source: a man aged 18 to 30 in good health and CMV-seronegative.

The rearrangement uses TRBV27 and TRBJ1-2, with 9 positions matching TRBD1. CDR1 and CDR2 from the germline V gene are MNHEY and SMNVEV (reference sequence). The CDR3 extends over 15 amino acids. V lost 4 bases to trimming and J lost 0 bases; unmatched junction nucleotides: 3. The chain's CDR3 is CASSSRQGANYGYTF. CDR3 DNA sequence: TGTGCCAGCAGTTCACGACAGGGGGCTAACTATGGCTACACCTTC.

This clone is a singleton in its sample. The rearrangement links TRBV9 to TRBJ1-2; D uncertain. The V end lost 3 bases, the J end lost 4 bases, and 13 bases lay between the germline ends. In germline, CDR1 is SGDLS, CDR2 YYNGEE. The CDR3 runs to 14 residues. The chain's CDR3 is CASSAQPSGYGYTF. Here the CDR3 DNA reads TGTGCCAGCAGCGCCCAGCCGTCAGGCTATGGCTACACCTTC.

The chain links TRBV5-4 to TRBJ1-2; D not resolved. The V gene's germline CDR1 is SGHNT and CDR2 YYREEE (reference sequence). V lost 5 bases and J 8 bases, leaving 25 bases between the germline ends. This CDR3 is 16 amino acids long. The CDR3 here is CASRVFAASTTMGYTF. The DNA of the CDR3 is TGTGCCAGCAGGGTTTTTGCAGCGAGTACGACCATGGGCTACACCTTC.

CDR3 in DNA: TGTGCCAGCAGCTTAGGGTCTGGGGGGGCCTATGAAAAACTGTTTTTT. Translated, it gives CASSLGSGGAYEKLFF. The V and J genes are TRBV7-8 and TRBJ1-4; D perhaps matches TRBD1 (6 bases). With 1 base removed from V and 6 bases from J, the gap between germline ends came to 15 bases. The CDR3 is 16 amino acids. Germline V CDR1 and CDR2: SGHVS, FQNEAQ.

The V gene is TRBV7-8, the J gene TRBJ2-1; 11 bases fit TRBD1. After removal of 4 bases from V and 7 bases from J, the junction contained 12 bases not matched to a gene. Germline V lookup: CDR1 SGHVS, CDR2 FQNEAQ. The CDR3 has 17 amino acids. The chain's CDR3 is CASSYIKPGQGGNEQFF. The CDR3 region has the DNA TGTGCCAGCAGCTATATCAAACCGGGACAGGGGGGTAATGAGCAGTTCTTC.

This clone was counted a single time. The chain combines TRBV27 with TRBJ1-1, with a weak D call TRBD1 (6 bases). The V gene's germline CDR1 is MNHEY and CDR2 SMNVEV (reference sequence). Trimming pared 3 bases from V and 2 bases from J, leaving 13 bases between. The length of the CDR3 is 15 residues. CDR3: CASSLSPGTNTEAFF. CDR3 in DNA: TGTGCCAGCAGTTTGTCCCCCGGGACAAACACTGAAGCTTTCTTT.

This clone was seen only once. The V and J genes are TRBV30 and TRBJ1-2, with a weak D call TRBD1 (6 bases). The germline V gene encodes CDR1 GTSNPN and CDR2 SVGIG (reference sequence). Trimming removed 5 bases at V and 0 bases at J, with 19 bases between. The CDR3 has 16 residues. CDR3 sequence reads: CAWFARQDATNYGYTF. For the CDR3, the DNA is TGTGCCTGGTTTGCCCGACAGGATGCAACTAACTATGGCTACACCTTC.

V and J are TRBV2 and TRBJ1-6, with 7 bases identical to TRBD1. This CDR3 spans 14 amino acids. Trimming at V came to 6 bases and at J to 10 bases, leaving 9 bases not matched to a gene. Germline CDR1 is SNHLY and CDR2 is FYNNEI. The CDR3 nucleotides are TGTGCCAGCAGGCCGCAGGGGGAGAGCTCACCCCTCCACTTT. Protein: CASRPQGESSPLHF.

The rearrangement uses TRBV14 and TRBJ2-2, with D maybe TRBD2 (5 bases). There are 14 residues in the CDR3. CDR1 is SGHDN, CDR2 FVKESK, per germline. V lost 3 bases to trimming and J lost 7 bases, with 12 bases between them. The CDR3 loop reads CASSHNSGVGELFF. The DNA of the CDR3 is TGTGCCAGCAGCCATAATTCCGGGGTCGGGGAGCTGTTTTTT.

This chain connects TRBV14 to TRBJ2-7; 8 bases are a match to TRBD1. Germline V gives CDR1 SGHDN, CDR2 FVKESK. The trim removed 0 bases at V and 4 bases at J, leaving 8 bases unmatched. This CDR3 is 16 amino acids long. The CDR3 nucleotides read TGTGCCAGCAGCCAAGATCGGAGGACAGGGACTTACGAGCAGTACTTC. This translates into CASSQDRRTGTYEQYF. Looking up the rest from reference TRBV14 and TRBJ2-7 gives the full variable domain: EAGVTQFPSHSVIEKGQTVTLRCDPISGHDNLYWYRRVMGKEIKFLLHFVKESKQDESGMPNNRFLAERTGGTYSTLKVQPAELEDSGVYFCASSQDRRTGTYEQYFGPGTRLTVT.

This chain links TRBV11-3 with TRBJ1-1; possibly TRBD1 for D (5 bases). CDR3 length: 15 amino acids. Germline CDR1 SGHNT, CDR2 YENEEA. V lost 5 bases, J lost 3 bases, and 16 bases lay in between. CDR3 region: CASSPGGSAHTEAFF. CDR3 bases: TGTGCCAGCAGCCCCGGGGGGAGCGCGCACACTGAAGCTTTCTTT.

The chain is built from TRBV6-4 and TRBJ2-6, with D perhaps matching TRBD2 (6 bases). Germline CDR1 and CDR2: MRHNA and SNTAGT. V lost 0 bases and J 0 bases, leaving 6 bases between the germline ends. The CDR3 covers 16 residues. The CDR3 loop reads CASSDSGLSGANVLTF. The CDR3 coding sequence is TGTGCCAGCAGTGACTCGGGACTCTCTGGGGCCAACGTCCTGACTTTC.

The rearrangement links TRBV7-8 to TRBJ1-4; 8 bases match TRBD1. Germline V lookup: CDR1 SGHVS, CDR2 FQNEAQ. V lost 5 bases and J lost 2; bases outside the gene matches: 10. This CDR3 is built from 17 residues. The CDR3, as DNA: TGTGCCAGCAGCCCACGGACAGGGCGGCTGACTAATGAAAAACTGTTTTTT. Its translation: CASSPRTGRLTNEKLFF.

This chain uses TRBV9 with TRBJ2-1, with 8 bases lining up with TRBD2. The CDR3 spans 18 residues. Germline CDR1 is SGDLS and CDR2 is YYNGEE. Losses at the gene ends were 0 bases for V and 5 bases for J; bases not matched to a gene: 13. DNA for the CDR3: TGTGCCAGCAGCGTAGGGGGGCGAGCGGGGGCCTATAACAATGAGCAGTTCTTC. This codes for CASSVGGRAGAYNNEQFF.

The genes are TRBV7-8 and TRBJ1-5; 10 bases are a match to TRBD1. In germline, CDR1 is SGHVS, CDR2 FQNEAQ. V lost 4 bases to trimming and J lost 7 bases; unmatched junction nucleotides: 1. The CDR3 loop spans 13 amino acids. The chain's CDR3 is CASSSDRGQPQHF. The CDR3 nucleotides are TGTGCCAGCAGCTCGGACAGGGGGCAGCCCCAGCATTTT.

V usage is TRBV10-3 and J usage is TRBJ2-1, with 11 bases that match TRBD2. The CDR3 is made up of 13 amino acids. From germline, CDR1 is ENHRY and CDR2 SYGVKD. V was pared by 8 bases and J by 9 bases, with 6 bases of the junction left unmatched. Here the CDR3 reads CAIRLAGGSEQFF. The DNA of the CDR3 is TGTGCCATCCGCCTAGCGGGGGGCTCTGAGCAGTTCTTC.

The V and J genes are TRBV15 and TRBJ1-2, with TRBD1 matching 7 bases. Unmatched junction bases numbered 3, after V lost 5 bases and J lost 6 bases. The CDR3 has 12 residues. CDR1 and CDR2 from the germline V gene are LNHNV and YYDKDF (reference sequence). The CDR3 nucleotides read TGTGCCACCAGCGACAGGGTGGATGGCTACACCTTC. This encodes CATSDRVDGYTF.

This sequence joins TRBV29-1 and TRBJ1-2; TRBD1 is a possible D gene (5 bases). The CDR3 totals 16 residues. The V gene lost 6 bases and the J gene lost 3 bases, with 23 bases spanning the gap. Germline V lookup: CDR1 SQVTM, CDR2 ANQGSEA. DNA of the CDR3: TGCAGCGTCGCAGGGCCGGTATGGCTTCGCGACTATGGCTACACCTTC. Translated, it gives CSVAGPVWLRDYGYTF.

Only a few counts were recorded for this clone. The rearrangement joins TRBV27 to TRBJ2-2, with D perhaps TRBD2 (5 bases). The CDR3 covers 14 residues. V was trimmed by 2 bases and J by 3 bases, leaving 7 bases between them. The germline V gene has CDR1 MNHEY and CDR2 SMNVEV (reference sequence). CDR3 sequence (DNA): TGTGCCAGCAGTTTAGAGGGCGACACCGGGGAGCTGTTTTTT. Protein product: CASSLEGDTGELFF.

This chain uses TRBV7-3 with TRBJ2-1; the match to TRBD1 covers 8 bases. V shed 5 bases and J 3 bases; nucleotides not matched to a gene: 6. Germline loops: CDR1 SGHTA, CDR2 FQGTGA. There are 15 residues in the CDR3. The CDR3 here is CASSPDRVNYNEQFF. In nucleotides, the CDR3 is TGTGCCAGCAGCCCGGACAGGGTAAACTACAATGAGCAGTTCTTC.

V gene TRBV2 combines with J gene TRBJ2-7, with 8 bases matching TRBD1. V dropped 6 bases and J dropped 6; count of bases not matched to a gene: 7. The CDR3 is made up of 13 amino acids. Germline V gives CDR1 SNHLY, CDR2 FYNNEI. DNA for the CDR3: TGTGCCAGCAGCTCGGTCACAGGGGGCGAGCAGTACTTC. Residues: CASSSVTGGEQYF.

This sequence joins TRBV27 and TRBJ2-1, with 9 bases that match TRBD1. Germline CDR1 reads MNHEY; CDR2 reads SMNVEV (reference sequence). The J segment lost 5 bases and the V segment lost 1 base, leaving 3 bases of the junction unmatched. The CDR3 contains 15 residues. Written as DNA, the CDR3 is TGTGCCAGCAGTTTATTGGGACAGGGACACAATGAGCAGTTCTTC. This translates into CASSLLGQGHNEQFF.

The rearrangement joins TRBV6-5 to TRBJ1-5, with 9 bases identical to TRBD1. With V trimmed by 5 bases and J by 4 bases, 6 bases remained unmatched. The germline V gene has CDR1 MNHEY and CDR2 SVGAGI. The CDR3 has 15 residues. DNA for the CDR3: TGTGCCAGCAGTCTGGGACAGGGTGGGAATCAGCCCCAGCATTTT. This translates into CASSLGQGGNQPQHF.

This clone turned up a few times. The chain recombines TRBV4-3 with TRBJ2-1; weak D call: TRBD2 (5 bases). The CDR3 is made up of 16 amino acids. V lost 4 bases, J lost 8 bases, and 21 bases lay in between. Germline V lookup: CDR1 LGHNA, CDR2 YSLEER. As DNA, the CDR3 is TGCGCCAGCAGCCCTTCGGCTGGGAATGGGCGGGATGAGCAGTTCTTC. It encodes CASSPSAGNGRDEQFF.

The chain has TRBV7-2 and TRBJ2-2; D gene ambiguous. The CDR3 extends over 13 amino acids. Per germline, CDR1 SGHTA and CDR2 FQGNSA. V was clipped by 5 bases and J by 7 bases, with 11 bases between them. The DNA for the CDR3 is TGTGCCAGCAGCGCAGACATGATCGGGGAGCTGTTTTTT. It translates to CASSADMIGELFF. Full variable domain (outside the CDR3, taken from reference TRBV7-2 and TRBJ2-2): GAGVSQSPSNKVTEKGKDVELRCDPISGHTALYWYRQSLGQGLEFLIYFQGNSAPDKSGLPSDRFSAERTGGSVSTLTIQRTQQEDSAVYLCASSADMIGELFFGEGSRLTVL.

V gene TRBV6-1 combines with J gene TRBJ1-5, with 7 positions matching TRBD1. The V gene's germline CDR1 is MNHNS and CDR2 SASEGT. J lost 2 bases, V lost 7 bases, and 5 bases had no gene match. CDR3 length: 14 residues. The CDR3 sequence: CASTEGTGNQPQHF. CDR3 nucleotide sequence: TGTGCCAGCACCGAGGGGACAGGCAATCAGCCCCAGCATTTT.

The rearrangement joins TRBV5-1 to TRBJ1-2, with 7 bases fitting TRBD1. This CDR3 has 13 amino acids. Trimming cost V 4 bases and J 8 bases; bases outside gene matches: 8. From germline, CDR1 is SGHRS and CDR2 YFSETQ. The CDR3 region has the DNA TGCGCCAGCAGCCTTACAGGGGAGTACGGCTACACCTTC. Protein product: CASSLTGEYGYTF.

V and J are TRBV5-1 and TRBJ1-1; TRBD1 might be the D (6 bases). Germline V gene data show CDR1 as SGHRS and CDR2 as YFSETQ. This CDR3 contains 15 residues. Trimming took off 4 bases at V and 1 base at J, with 14 bases between the two ends. CDR3 sequence (DNA): TGCGCCAGCAGCCCCTGGGGGGGCAAGAACACTGAAGCTTTCTTT. It is translated as CASSPWGGKNTEAFF.

CDR3 nucleotide sequence: TGTGCCAGCAGTTACCTAGGGACAGATAATGAAAAACTGTTTTTT. It specifies CASSYLGTDNEKLFF. The chain recombines TRBV6-5 with TRBJ1-4; 7 bases map to TRBD1. Germline CDR1 and CDR2: MNHEY and SVGAGI. V dropped 2 bases and J dropped 4; count of bases not matched to a gene: 4. This CDR3 has 15 amino acids.

The chain joins TRBV6-1 to TRBJ1-5; 7 nucleotides match TRBD1. CDR1 is MNHNS, CDR2 SASEGT, per germline. J lost 0 bases, V lost 1 base, and 3 bases had no gene match. The CDR3 length is 16 residues. The CDR3 reads CASSEDRGSSNQPQHF. The CDR3 DNA sequence: TGTGCCAGCAGTGAAGACAGGGGCTCTAGCAATCAGCCCCAGCATTTT.

The V gene is TRBV27, the J gene TRBJ1-5; D not certain. Germline V gene lookup returns CDR1 MNHEY and CDR2 SMNVEV (reference sequence). Trimming removed 6 bases from V and 6 bases from J, with 12 bases in between. The CDR3 is 13 residues long. CDR3 loop: CASRLASGQPQHF. The DNA for the CDR3 is TGTGCCAGCAGGCTTGCATCGGGTCAGCCCCAGCATTTT.